This note documents a single T cell receptor beta chain sequence. What it binds is unknown. The CDR3 spans 11 residues. Trimming shortened V by 5 bases and J by 5 bases, and 4 bases separated the two germline ends. Germline CDR1 and CDR2: SGHDN and FVKESK. Described time point: newly diagnosed GD, antithyroid drugs for less than 3 months. Preparation of the TCR library used RNA extracted from PBMCs. This record belongs to a study of regulatory T cells in long-lasting Graves disease. Study results and caveats: Having only a small sample size may have limited accuracy. Persistent disease favored TRBV28, TRBJ1-2 and TRBJ2-5.

Assembly of TCR beta libraries relied on iRepertoire HTBI primers together with Arm-PCR of CDR3 regions. Original handling: Identification across samples found some 60 TRBV and 11 to 15 TRBJ segments. TCRdb reanalysed the multiplex PCR reads using MiXCR and keeps one entry per CDR3 protein. The V and J calls were not made by the authors but by TCRdb's processing. Counted here are a few hundred thousand distinct CDR3 sequences, 10% to 15% occurring once; the ten biggest clones make up approximately 20%. These records were also assigned to another study, of T cells in Graves' hyperthyroidism and ophthalmopathy. As that report states: The study left out patients who had uncontrolled infection, other autoimmune disease, pregnancy or lactation.

The chain links TRBV14 to TRBJ1-3; no clear D. Sequencing was performed on peripheral blood mononuclear cells (PBMCs), taken at new diagnosis, from a patient treated with antithyroid drugs. The TCR sequence derives from a woman younger than 30 with Graves disease. The CDR3 here is CASSFRNTIYF. The CDR3 DNA reads TGTGCCAGCAGCTTCCGAAACACCATATATTTT.